This entry describes one T cell receptor beta chain. V lost 6 bases and J 2 bases, leaving 14 bases between the germline ends. The V gene's germline CDR1 is SGHVS and CDR2 FQNEAQ. The CDR3 totals 14 residues. The data belong to a study of blood T cell repertoires in COVID-19. Across the study: The study drew acute and convalescent COVID-19 samples from the United States, Italy and Spain. PBMCs, B-cell-depleted T cells, or T cells were the source of the cDNA or gDNA that made up the material.

Original methodology: Estimation of nucleated cell counts relied on the amplification of reference gene primers. Sequencing used immunoSEQ multiplex PCR; TCRdb keeps in-frame clones, though not all of them. The V and J calls and the clone size are those of that table, but D and trimming were determined from the DNA. Of about 180,000 clones detected, approximately 85% appear once; the ten largest clones hold roughly 3%. The clonotype originates from a man in his fifties or sixties with acute or convalescent COVID-19. The chain joins TRBV7-8 to TRBJ2-7; D is uncertain. Source material: peripheral blood. The CDR3 DNA is TGTGCCAGCAGTACCGACTCCTCCACCTACGAGCAGTACTTC. Translation gives CASSTDSSTYEQYF.